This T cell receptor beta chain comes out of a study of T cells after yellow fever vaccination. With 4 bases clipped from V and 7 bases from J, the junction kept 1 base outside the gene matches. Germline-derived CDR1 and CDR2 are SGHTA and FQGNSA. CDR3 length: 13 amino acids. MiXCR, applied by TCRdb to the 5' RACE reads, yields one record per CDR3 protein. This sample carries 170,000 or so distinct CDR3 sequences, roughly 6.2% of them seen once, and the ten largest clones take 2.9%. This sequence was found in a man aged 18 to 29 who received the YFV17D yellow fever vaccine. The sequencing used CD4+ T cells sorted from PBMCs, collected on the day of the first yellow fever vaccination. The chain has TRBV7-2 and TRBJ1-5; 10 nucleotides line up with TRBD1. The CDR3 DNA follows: TGTGCCAGCAGCTGGGACAGGGGCCAGCCCCAGCATTTT. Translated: CASSWDRGQPQHF.